The table lists the clone carrying this T cell receptor (beta chain) with many counts. Its matching antigen is unknown. The CDR3 runs to 14 residues. V lost 2 bases and J 5 bases, leaving 12 bases between the germline ends. The V gene's germline CDR1 is MDHEN and CDR2 SYDVKM. The sample is drawn from a study of Graves' ophthalmopathy and Graves' hyperthyroidism. General study findings and limits: Prediction of ophthalmopathy progression reached around 70% sensitivity and approximately 74% specificity. Classification of ophthalmopathy versus stable hyperthyroidism by a 13-signature model yielded around 91% sensitivity and about 83% specificity.

A duration under 3 months, NOSPECS ≥4, CAS ≥3 and moderate-to-severe activity characterized the donors with ophthalmopathy. Amplified TCR beta CDR3 regions were obtained using RNA transcripts as template. Second-round multiplex PCR came after a first-round RT-PCR that employed HTBI primers. TCRdb called the multiplex PCR reads again in MiXCR, with one record for every CDR3 protein. The profile shows approximately 160,000 distinct CDR3 sequences, around two fifths of them singletons. The V call is TRBV28, the J call TRBJ2-5; D remains ambiguous. The receptor was isolated from a young man with Graves' ophthalmopathy. Sequences were obtained from peripheral blood. DNA of the CDR3: TGTGCCAGCAGTTTAATTCCGGGCCGGGAGACCCAGTACTTC. This encodes CASSLIPGRETQYF. Combining the CDR3 with reference TRBV28 and TRBJ2-5 gives the whole variable domain DVKVTQSSRYLVKRTGEKVFLECVQDMDHENMFWYRQDPGLGLRLIYFSYDVKMKEKGDIPEGYSVSREKKERFSLILESASTNQTSMYLCASSLIPGRETQYFGPGTRLLVL.